The 7 T cell receptor beta chains below come from one sample, sequenced in a study of CD8 T cells in ankylosing spondylitis. A single record per CDR3 protein comes from TCRdb applying MiXCR to the 5' RACE reads. The table includes 130,000 or so distinct CDR3 sequences, about 6.4% detected once. Sequencing input: blood, either unsorted or a sorted T cell fraction (not recorded which). The receptors were gathered from a male donor with ankylosing spondylitis or in good health (not recorded which).

This clonotype was observed many times. CDR3 nucleotides: TGCGCCAGCAGTGACCCTGCCTACGAGCAGTACTTC. Protein product: CASSDPAYEQYF. V usage is TRBV5-1 and J usage is TRBJ2-7; D is uncertain. Germline-derived CDR1 and CDR2 are SGHRS and YFSETQ. This CDR3 contains 12 residues. V was clipped by 5 bases and J by 2 bases, with 8 bases between them.

The V gene is TRBV18, the J gene TRBJ2-1, with 8 positions matching TRBD2. The CDR3 is made up of 19 amino acids. The germline V gene has CDR1 KGHSH and CDR2 LQKENI. J lost 1 base, V lost 1 base, and 12 bases had no gene match. Here the CDR3 reads CASSPLGFSTSGSYNEQFF. DNA of the CDR3: TGTGCCAGCTCACCACTTGGATTTAGTACTAGCGGTTCCTACAATGAGCAGTTCTTC.

This clonotype was detected only a few times. CDR3 coding DNA: TGCAGTGCTGGGGGGGGACTAGCCAAAAACATTCAGTACTTC. Its translation is CSAGGGLAKNIQYF. This chain joins TRBV20-1 and TRBJ2-4; the match to TRBD2 covers 7 bases. Germline V gives CDR1 DFQATT, CDR2 SNEGSKA (reference sequence). Trimming at V came to 5 bases and at J to 0 bases, leaving 4 bases not matched to a gene. The CDR3 length is 14 residues.

This clonotype was observed at least ten times. The chain couples TRBV27 to TRBJ2-1, with 10 bases aligning to TRBD2. CDR3 length: 15 residues. Germline V CDR1 and CDR2: MNHEY, SMNVEV (reference sequence). V trimming: 5 bases; J trimming: 6 bases; junction bases outside the gene matches: 7. The CDR3 here is CASSPPLAGANEQFF. The CDR3 DNA follows: TGTGCCAGCAGTCCCCCCCTAGCGGGAGCCAATGAGCAGTTCTTC.

This clonotype was seen at least ten times. This chain joins TRBV9 and TRBJ1-3, with D unresolved. The CDR3 sequence is 16 residues long. CDR1 is SGDLS, CDR2 YYNGEE, per germline. Trimming stripped 4 bases from V and 2 bases from J, with 16 bases between. CDR3 nucleotides: TGTGCCAGCAGCCAATCGTTGGGAACTACTGGAAACACCATATATTTT. It yields the protein CASSQSLGTTGNTIYF.

Ten or more counts support this clonotype. The chain has TRBV20-1 and TRBJ2-1, with 7 bases lining up with TRBD2. V was clipped by 6 bases and J by 4 bases; unmatched bases: 12. Germline assignment: CDR1 DFQATT and CDR2 SNEGSKA (reference sequence). CDR3 length: 15 amino acids. CDR3 residues: CSAPSARELYNEQFF. In DNA, the CDR3 is TGCAGTGCCCCCTCGGCGCGGGAGTTATACAATGAGCAGTTCTTC.

This clonotype was observed many times. The rearrangement joins TRBV12-3 or TRBV12-4 to TRBJ2-5; D is uncertain. V lost 6 bases and J 3 bases, leaving 14 bases between the germline ends. This CDR3 is 14 amino acids long. CDR3 nucleotide sequence: TGTGCCAGCAGCGGGTTATCACCCGAAGAGACCCAGTACTTC. This gives the protein CASSGLSPEETQYF.